This is a list of T cell receptor beta chains from one sample in a study of T cell responses to AZD1222 COVID-19 vaccine. The method was immunoSEQ multiplex PCR; TCRdb's version includes in-frame clones alone and lacks a portion of them. The sample includes 80,000 or so clones, 87% seen only once; the top ten take approximately 1.5%. Sequencing was performed on peripheral blood, taken on day 0 of AZD1222 vaccination. Receptor source: an adult in good health. Both conserved end residues are part of each CDR3. A D gene is named only where the DNA matches it firmly. Part of the rows lack a size; the others show once, few, many or a class for expanded clones.

D gene: NA
clone size: NA
J gene: TRBJ2-2
V gene: TRBV9
CDR3 protein: CASSTAGRAAGELFF
CDR3 DNA: TGTGCCAGCAGCACCGCGGGTCGGGCGGCCGGGGAGCTGTTTTTT

D gene: NA
clone size: once
J gene: TRBJ2-3
V gene: TRBV9
CDR3 protein: CASSPSRGSTDTQYF
CDR3 DNA: TGTGCCAGCAGCCCGAGTAGGGGGAGCACAGATACGCAGTATTTT

D gene: NA
clone size: once
J gene: TRBJ2-7
V gene: TRBV27
CDR3 protein: CASRQDQISYEQYF
CDR3 DNA: TGTGCCAGCAGACAGGACCAGATCTCCTACGAGCAGTACTTC

D gene: TRBD1
clone size: NA
J gene: TRBJ1-2
V gene: TRBV7-9
CDR3 protein: CASSSSDRNLYGYTF
CDR3 DNA: TGTGCCAGCAGCTCCTCGGACAGGAATCTCTATGGCTACACCTTC

D gene: NA
clone size: NA
J gene: TRBJ1-1
V gene: TRBV2
CDR3 protein: CASRVQWAAFF
CDR3 DNA: TGTGCCAGCAGGGTACAGTGGGCAGCTTTCTTT

D gene: TRBD1
clone size: NA
J gene: TRBJ2-1
V gene: TRBV18
CDR3 protein: CASSPPGTGFNEQFF
CDR3 DNA: TGTGCCAGCTCACCCCCCGGGACAGGCTTCAATGAGCAGTTCTTC

D gene: NA
clone size: NA
J gene: TRBJ1-5
V gene: TRBV12-3/TRBV12-4
CDR3 protein: CASSLGDYQPQHF
CDR3 DNA: TGTGCCAGCAGCTTAGGGGACTACCAGCCCCAGCATTTT

D gene: NA
clone size: NA
J gene: TRBJ1-1
V gene: TRBV19
CDR3 protein: CASSIVDLPNTEAFF
CDR3 DNA: TGTGCCAGTAGTATAGTGGACCTACCGAACACTGAAGCTTTCTTT

D gene: NA
clone size: once
J gene: TRBJ2-5
V gene: TRBV6-2/TRBV6-3
CDR3 protein: CASSYGWGGETQYF
CDR3 DNA: TGTGCCAGCAGTTATGGTTGGGGCGGGGAGACCCAGTACTTC

D gene: NA
clone size: NA
J gene: TRBJ1-6
V gene: TRBV3-1/TRBV3-2
CDR3 protein: CASSLGPPGAGSPLHF
CDR3 DNA: TGTGCCAGCAGCCTCGGGCCCCCAGGGGCAGGATCACCCCTCCACTTT

D gene: NA
clone size: NA
J gene: TRBJ1-1
V gene: TRBV19
CDR3 protein: CASRDSWGTEAFF
CDR3 DNA: TGTGCCAGTAGGGACTCCTGGGGGACTGAAGCTTTCTTT

D gene: TRBD2
clone size: NA
J gene: TRBJ2-7
V gene: TRBV4-2
CDR3 protein: CASSPTLAGGLYAAEQYF
CDR3 DNA: TGTGCCAGCAGCCCCACGCTAGCGGGAGGTTTATACGCCGCCGAGCAGTACTTC

D gene: NA
clone size: NA
J gene: TRBJ2-4
V gene: TRBV7-2
CDR3 protein: CASSSQGIEAKNIQYF
CDR3 DNA: TGTGCCAGCAGCTCTCAGGGGATAGAAGCCAAAAACATTCAGTACTTC

D gene: NA
clone size: NA
J gene: TRBJ2-2
V gene: TRBV12-3/TRBV12-4
CDR3 protein: CASRWNTGELFF
CDR3 DNA: TGTGCCAGCAGATGGAACACCGGGGAGCTGTTTTTT

D gene: NA
clone size: NA
J gene: TRBJ1-5
V gene: TRBV10-2
CDR3 protein: CASSERGSQPQHF
CDR3 DNA: TGCGCCAGCAGTGAGAGAGGGAGTCAGCCCCAGCATTTT

D gene: TRBD2
clone size: once
J gene: TRBJ2-1
V gene: TRBV29-1
CDR3 protein: CSGRTSGMYNEQFF
CDR3 DNA: TGCAGCGGTAGGACTAGCGGGATGTACAATGAGCAGTTCTTC

D gene: NA
clone size: NA
J gene: TRBJ1-4
V gene: TRBV18
CDR3 protein: CASSPGTNEKLFF
CDR3 DNA: TGTGCCAGCTCACCGGGAACTAATGAAAAACTGTTTTTT

D gene: NA
clone size: NA
J gene: TRBJ1-1
V gene: TRBV5-1
CDR3 protein: CASSLATGVLNTEAFF
CDR3 DNA: TGCGCCAGCAGCTTGGCCACCGGGGTCTTGAACACTGAAGCTTTCTTT

D gene: TRBD1
clone size: NA
J gene: TRBJ1-1
V gene: TRBV25-1
CDR3 protein: CASRPDRGRNTEAFF
CDR3 DNA: TGTGCCAGCAGACCAGACAGGGGGCGCAACACTGAAGCTTTCTTT

D gene: TRBD2
clone size: NA
J gene: TRBJ2-3
V gene: TRBV7-3
CDR3 protein: CASSLGSSGSFDTQYF
CDR3 DNA: TGTGCCAGCAGCTTAGGGTCTAGCGGGAGTTTTGATACGCAGTATTTT

D gene: NA
clone size: NA
J gene: TRBJ2-1
V gene: TRBV19
CDR3 protein: CASSMLRTSTYNEQFF
CDR3 DNA: TGTGCCAGTAGTATGCTCCGGACTTCAACCTACAATGAGCAGTTCTTC

D gene: NA
clone size: once
J gene: TRBJ2-6
V gene: TRBV6-5
CDR3 protein: CASSHRTSGANVLTF
CDR3 DNA: TGTGCCAGCAGCCATCGGACCTCTGGGGCCAACGTCCTGACTTTC

D gene: NA
clone size: NA
J gene: TRBJ2-1
V gene: TRBV6-5
CDR3 protein: CASLMNNEQFF
CDR3 DNA: TGTGCCAGCCTTATGAACAATGAGCAGTTCTTC

D gene: NA
clone size: NA
J gene: TRBJ1-2
V gene: TRBV6-5
CDR3 protein: CASRTDRLANYGYTF
CDR3 DNA: TGTGCCAGCAGGACCGACAGGCTAGCCAACTATGGCTACACCTTC

D gene: NA
clone size: once
J gene: TRBJ1-3
V gene: TRBV4-2
CDR3 protein: CASSQDGAGYPGNTIYF
CDR3 DNA: TGTGCCAGCAGCCAAGATGGGGCCGGGTACCCTGGAAACACCATATATTTT

D gene: NA
clone size: NA
J gene: TRBJ1-5
V gene: TRBV12-3/TRBV12-4
CDR3 protein: CASSSPNQPQHF
CDR3 DNA: TGTGCCAGCAGTTCCCCAAATCAGCCCCAGCATTTT

D gene: TRBD1
clone size: NA
J gene: TRBJ2-2
V gene: TRBV9
CDR3 protein: CASSPPGTGAGNTGELFF
CDR3 DNA: TGTGCCAGCAGCCCCCCTGGGACAGGGGCGGGGAACACCGGGGAGCTGTTTTTT

D gene: TRBD2
clone size: NA
J gene: TRBJ2-5
V gene: TRBV29-1
CDR3 protein: CSADGSGAPSYQETQYF
CDR3 DNA: TGCAGCGCCGACGGTAGCGGGGCCCCCTCGTACCAAGAGACCCAGTACTTC

D gene: NA
clone size: NA
J gene: TRBJ2-5
V gene: TRBV9
CDR3 protein: CASSTAGAQYF
CDR3 DNA: TGTGCCAGCAGCACCGCCGGGGCCCAGTACTTC

D gene: NA
clone size: NA
J gene: TRBJ1-2
V gene: TRBV18
CDR3 protein: CASSPSRDGYTF
CDR3 DNA: TGTGCCAGCTCACCATCCAGGGATGGCTACACCTTC

D gene: NA
clone size: NA
J gene: TRBJ1-1
V gene: TRBV29-1
CDR3 protein: CSVEVNEGTEAFF
CDR3 DNA: TGCAGCGTGGAGGTCAATGAGGGGACTGAAGCTTTCTTT

D gene: NA
clone size: once
J gene: TRBJ1-6
V gene: TRBV6-6
CDR3 protein: CASRSTFGGVNSPLHF
CDR3 DNA: TGTGCCAGCAGATCTACCTTTGGGGGCGTAAATTCACCCCTCCACTTT

D gene: NA
clone size: NA
J gene: TRBJ2-7
V gene: TRBV28
CDR3 protein: CATISHSSYEQYF
CDR3 DNA: TGTGCCACCATATCCCATAGCTCCTACGAGCAGTACTTC

D gene: TRBD1
clone size: NA
J gene: TRBJ1-5
V gene: TRBV5-1
CDR3 protein: CASSLTGGSGQPQHF
CDR3 DNA: TGCGCCAGCAGCTTGACAGGGGGCAGTGGTCAGCCCCAGCATTTT

D gene: NA
clone size: NA
J gene: TRBJ2-4
V gene: TRBV27
CDR3 protein: CASSLTWSENIQYF
CDR3 DNA: TGTGCCAGCAGTTTGACGTGGAGCGAAAACATTCAGTACTTC

D gene: NA
clone size: NA
J gene: TRBJ1-3
V gene: TRBV6-5
CDR3 protein: CASTPDASSGNTIYF
CDR3 DNA: TGTGCCAGCACTCCAGACGCAAGTTCTGGAAACACCATATATTTT

D gene: NA
clone size: NA
J gene: TRBJ1-1
V gene: TRBV7-2
CDR3 protein: CASSLVPSNMNTEAFF
CDR3 DNA: TGTGCCAGCAGCTTAGTTCCCTCGAACATGAACACTGAAGCTTTCTTT

D gene: TRBD1
clone size: NA
J gene: TRBJ2-3
V gene: TRBV9
CDR3 protein: CASSGRDRAAGTQYF
CDR3 DNA: TGTGCCAGCAGCGGCCGGGACAGGGCGGCGGGTACGCAGTATTTT

D gene: TRBD1
clone size: once
J gene: TRBJ1-4
V gene: TRBV5-8
CDR3 protein: CASSGGQGAEKLFF
CDR3 DNA: TGTGCCAGCAGCGGAGGACAGGGCGCTGAAAAACTGTTTTTT

D gene: TRBD1
clone size: NA
J gene: TRBJ1-1
V gene: TRBV4-2
CDR3 protein: CASSPGQARMAFF
CDR3 DNA: TGTGCCAGCAGCCCCGGACAGGCCCGGATGGCTTTCTTT

D gene: NA
clone size: NA
J gene: TRBJ2-2
V gene: TRBV9
CDR3 protein: CASRPTVNTGELFF
CDR3 DNA: TGTGCCAGCAGACCTACCGTTAACACCGGGGAGCTGTTTTTT

D gene: NA
clone size: NA
J gene: TRBJ2-7
V gene: TRBV5-1
CDR3 protein: CASSSTGTTYEQYF
CDR3 DNA: TGCGCCAGCAGCTCTACAGGGACCACCTACGAGCAGTACTTC

D gene: NA
clone size: NA
J gene: TRBJ2-3
V gene: TRBV2
CDR3 protein: CATRAEGAGTDTQYF
CDR3 DNA: TGTGCCACGAGAGCGGAGGGAGCGGGCACAGATACGCAGTATTTT

D gene: NA
clone size: NA
J gene: TRBJ1-1
V gene: TRBV27
CDR3 protein: CASSLFPRPETEAFF
CDR3 DNA: TGTGCCAGCAGTTTATTCCCGAGGCCTGAGACTGAAGCTTTCTTT

D gene: NA
clone size: NA
J gene: TRBJ1-1
V gene: TRBV7-9
CDR3 protein: CASSFDVDTEAFF
CDR3 DNA: TGTGCCAGCAGCTTCGATGTGGACACTGAAGCTTTCTTT

D gene: NA
clone size: NA
J gene: TRBJ2-1
V gene: TRBV6-6
CDR3 protein: CASSYPAGPYNEQFF
CDR3 DNA: TGTGCCAGCAGTTACCCGGCGGGACCATACAATGAGCAGTTCTTC

D gene: NA
clone size: NA
J gene: TRBJ2-3
V gene: TRBV5-1
CDR3 protein: CASKVFDTQYF
CDR3 DNA: TGCGCCAGCAAGGTGTTTGATACGCAGTATTTT

D gene: TRBD1
clone size: NA
J gene: TRBJ1-3
V gene: TRBV27
CDR3 protein: CASSGTGIGNTIYF
CDR3 DNA: TGTGCCAGCAGTGGGACAGGGATTGGAAACACCATATATTTT

D gene: NA
clone size: NA
J gene: TRBJ1-5
V gene: TRBV30
CDR3 protein: CAWSVQGDQPQHF
CDR3 DNA: TGTGCCTGGAGTGTACAGGGTGATCAGCCCCAGCATTTT

D gene: TRBD2
clone size: NA
J gene: TRBJ2-7
V gene: TRBV9
CDR3 protein: CASSVGDGRGYEQYF
CDR3 DNA: TGTGCCAGCAGCGTAGGTGACGGGAGGGGCTACGAGCAGTACTTC

D gene: TRBD2
clone size: NA
J gene: TRBJ2-5
V gene: TRBV19
CDR3 protein: CASSTGTTLQTQYF
CDR3 DNA: TGTGCCAGTAGTACCGGGACTACCCTACAGACCCAGTACTTC

D gene: NA
clone size: NA
J gene: TRBJ1-5
V gene: TRBV5-6
CDR3 protein: CASSLLGRNSNQPQHF
CDR3 DNA: TGTGCCAGCAGCTTATTAGGAAGGAATAGCAATCAGCCCCAGCATTTT

D gene: NA
clone size: NA
J gene: TRBJ2-5
V gene: TRBV19
CDR3 protein: CASTTGSSARETQYF
CDR3 DNA: TGTGCCAGTACCACGGGGTCCAGCGCGAGGGAGACCCAGTACTTC

D gene: TRBD2
clone size: once
J gene: TRBJ2-5
V gene: TRBV9
CDR3 protein: CASSVAGGGAGQETQYF
CDR3 DNA: TGTGCCAGCAGCGTAGCGGGAGGAGGGGCCGGCCAAGAGACCCAGTACTTC

D gene: NA
clone size: NA
J gene: TRBJ2-4
V gene: TRBV6-5
CDR3 protein: CASSPTGAAKNIQYF
CDR3 DNA: TGTGCCAGCAGCCCAACCGGGGCAGCCAAAAACATTCAGTACTTC